The 7 T cell receptor beta chains below come from one sample, sequenced in a study of blood T cell repertoires in COVID-19. Sequencing used immunoSEQ multiplex PCR; TCRdb keeps in-frame clones, though not all of them. The sample has some 350,000 clones; roughly 86% are singletons. The sample was peripheral blood. These receptors were obtained from a woman aged 70 to 79 with COVID-19, enrolled during active disease.

V and J are TRBV5-4 and TRBJ2-3, with 8 bases matching TRBD1. The CDR3 totals 16 residues. The junction had 8 bases not matched to a gene; V was cut back by 4 bases and J by 1 base. Germline V CDR1 and CDR2: SGHNT, YYREEE (reference sequence). CDR3 coding DNA: TGTGCCAGCAGCGCCCGACAGGGGTATGGCACAGATACGCAGTATTTT. This encodes CASSARQGYGTDTQYF.

The CDR3 loop is CASSLQINYGYTF. Here the CDR3 DNA reads TGTGCCAGCAGTTTACAGATCAACTATGGCTACACCTTC. This rearrangement joins TRBV12-3 or TRBV12-4 to TRBJ1-2, with D hard to call. The CDR3 covers 13 residues. The ends were cut back, 2 bases at V and 2 bases at J, with 6 bases in the middle.

This chain joins TRBV4-1 and TRBJ2-1, with a tentative D call TRBD2 (5 bases). Germline CDR1 reads MGHRA; CDR2 reads YSYEKL. The length of the CDR3 is 17 residues. With 2 bases removed from V and 5 bases from J, the gap between germline ends came to 19 bases. The CDR3 region has the DNA TGCGCCAGCAGCCAATGGGAGCTTACCGAAACCCACAATGAGCAGTTCTTC. Protein product: CASSQWELTETHNEQFF.

This sequence joins TRBV6-5 and TRBJ2-7, with D perhaps TRBD1 (7 bases). Trimming stripped 2 bases from V and 6 bases from J, with 20 bases between. This CDR3 contains 16 residues. The germline CDR1 and CDR2 sequences are MNHEY and SVGAGI. As DNA, the CDR3 is TGTGCCAGCAGTTACGGAGGGGGCCACACTTCCGGCGAGCAGTACTTC. It codes for CASSYGGGHTSGEQYF.

V gene TRBV30 combines with J gene TRBJ2-7, with 11 bases lining up with TRBD2. Germline loops: CDR1 GTSNPN, CDR2 SVGIG (reference sequence). The CDR3 runs 15 residues. The V segment lost 2 bases and the J segment 0 bases; nucleotides outside the gene matches: 3. DNA for the CDR3: TGTGCCTGGAGTCCTGGACTAGCGGGCTCCTACGAGCAGTACTTC. It is translated as CAWSPGLAGSYEQYF.

This clone appeared a single time. V and J are TRBV27 and TRBJ2-1, with D perhaps TRBD1 (5 bases). From germline, CDR1 is MNHEY and CDR2 SMNVEV (reference sequence). V was pared by 0 bases and J by 2 bases, with 8 bases between. The CDR3 has 15 amino acids. CDR3: CASSLSSTAYNEQFF. CDR3 coding DNA: TGTGCCAGCAGTTTATCTTCGACAGCCTACAATGAGCAGTTCTTC.

The chain joins TRBV5-5 to TRBJ1-5; D not certain. The CDR3 spans 15 residues. V gave up 2 bases and J gave up 0 bases, with 9 bases separating them. Germline V CDR1 and CDR2: SGHKS, YYEKEE (reference sequence). CDR3 in DNA: TGTGCCAGCAGCTTAGAAGAGTATAGCAATCAGCCCCAGCATTTT. It yields the protein CASSLEEYSNQPQHF.